These 8 T cell receptor beta chains were sequenced from one sample in a study of control samples from healthy donors and cancer patients. TCRdb's copy holds only in-frame clones and misses some; the assay was immunoSEQ multiplex PCR. The data contain 90,000 to 95,000 clones, 70% to 90% of them seen just once; the ten biggest clones take up around a fifth. Sequencing was done on a sample of blood. Receptors originate from a man aged 25 to 45 in good health.

This rearrangement joins TRBV5-1 to TRBJ1-1; D is possibly TRBD1 (5 bases). V was shortened by 2 bases and J by 2 bases, with 10 bases between the two germline ends. Germline V lookup: CDR1 SGHRS, CDR2 YFSETQ. This CDR3 spans 14 amino acids. CDR3 DNA: TGCGCCAGCAGCTTTGGGGGACCAAACACTGAAGCTTTCTTT. It specifies CASSFGGPNTEAFF.

A remark on this clone: A junction end diverges from the germline sequence, so it may reflect a read error. Additional DNA sequences in this sample encode the identical CDR3. This chain joins TRBV7-9 and TRBJ2-2, with D perhaps given as TRBD1 or TRBD2 (5 bases each). The CDR3 runs 15 residues. CDR1 is SEHNR and CDR2 is FQNEAQ in the germline V gene (reference sequence). CDR3 region: CASSLSQAHTGELFF. In nucleotides, the CDR3 is TGTGCCAGCAGCCTTTCACAGGCCCACACCGGGGAGCTATTTTTT.

The V gene is TRBV12-3 or TRBV12-4, the J gene TRBJ1-5; D remains unclear. With 3 bases removed from V and 5 bases from J, the gap between germline ends came to 8 bases. The CDR3 covers 13 residues. The CDR3 nucleotides are TGTGCCAGCAGTTTGGTCGGTGATCAGCCCCAGCATTTT. Its translation: CASSLVGDQPQHF.

This rearrangement joins TRBV7-7 to TRBJ2-3, with D maybe TRBD1 (6 bases). Per germline, CDR1 SSHAT and CDR2 FNYEAQ (reference sequence). V was pared by 3 bases and J by 3 bases, with 7 bases between. CDR3 length: 13 residues. The CDR3 DNA follows: TGTGCCAGCAGCTTCAGGGGAACAGATACGCAGTATTTT. Translated: CASSFRGTDTQYF.

CDR3 coding DNA: TGTGCCAGCAGGGCCTACCTGAACACTGAAGCTTTCTTT. Translated, it gives CASRAYLNTEAFF. The V and J genes are TRBV27 and TRBJ1-1; no firm D call. Germline values: CDR1 MNHEY, CDR2 SMNVEV (reference sequence). Trimming shortened V by 6 bases and J by 0 bases, and 8 bases separated the two germline ends. This CDR3 has 13 amino acids.

V gene TRBV3-1 (or the pseudogene TRBV3-2) combines with J gene TRBJ2-2, with 9 positions matching TRBD2. The CDR3 has 17 amino acids. CDR1 and CDR2 from the germline V gene are LGHDT and YNNKEL (reference sequence). The junction had 12 bases not matched to a gene; V was cut back by 6 bases and J by 4 bases. The CDR3: CASSRWKTSGLTGELFF. The CDR3 nucleotides are TGTGCCAGCAGTCGCTGGAAGACTAGCGGTCTCACCGGGGAGCTGTTTTTT.

This clone was detected only a few times. The chain is built from TRBV19 and TRBJ1-6; 9 positions agree with TRBD1. CDR1 and CDR2 (germline): LNHDA, SQIVND (reference sequence). This CDR3 comprises 14 residues. The V segment lost 5 bases and the J segment 9 bases; nucleotides outside the gene matches: 5. CDR3 residues: CASSPTGGGSPLHF. The CDR3, as DNA: TGTGCCAGTAGTCCGACAGGGGGTGGTTCACCCCTCCACTTT.

The V gene is TRBV6-5, the J gene TRBJ2-6; D perhaps matches TRBD1 (6 bases). The germline V gene encodes CDR1 MNHEY and CDR2 SVGAGI. The CDR3 consists of 15 residues. The ends were cut back, 5 bases at V and 1 base at J, with 9 bases in the middle. DNA of the CDR3: TGTGCCAGCAGTAAACAGGGTTCTGGGGCCAACGTCCTGACTTTC. This codes for CASSKQGSGANVLTF.